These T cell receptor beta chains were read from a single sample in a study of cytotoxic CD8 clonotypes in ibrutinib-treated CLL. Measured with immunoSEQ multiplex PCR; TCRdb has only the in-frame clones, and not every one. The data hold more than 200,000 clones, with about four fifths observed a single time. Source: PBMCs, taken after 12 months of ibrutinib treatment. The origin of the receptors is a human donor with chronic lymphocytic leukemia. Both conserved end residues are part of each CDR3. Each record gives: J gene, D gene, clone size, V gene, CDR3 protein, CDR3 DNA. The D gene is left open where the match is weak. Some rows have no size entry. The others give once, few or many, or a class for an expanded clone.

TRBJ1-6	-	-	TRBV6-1	CASKPASSYNSPLHF	TGTGCCAGCAAACCCGCGAGCTCCTATAATTCACCCCTCCACTTT
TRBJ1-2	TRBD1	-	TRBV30	CAWDRGLNYGYTF	TGTGCCTGGGACAGGGGGCTTAACTATGGCTACACCTTC
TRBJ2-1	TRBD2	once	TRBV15	CATSSGLAGGLEQFF	TGTGCCACCAGCAGCGGACTAGCGGGGGGGCTTGAGCAGTTCTTC
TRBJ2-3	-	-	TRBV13	CASSLERGTDTTDTQYF	TGTGCCAGCAGCTTAGAAAGAGGGACCGATACAACAGATACGCAGTATTTT
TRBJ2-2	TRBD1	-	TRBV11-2	CASSLGTGFLGRNTGELFF	TGTGCCAGCAGCTTAGGGACAGGATTCCTAGGTCGGAACACCGGGGAGCTGTTTTTT
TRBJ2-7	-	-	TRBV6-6	CASSYGFSYEQYF	TGTGCCAGCAGTTACGGCTTCTCCTACGAGCAGTACTTC
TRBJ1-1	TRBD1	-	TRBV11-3	CASRRQGDTEAFF	TGTGCCAGCAGACGACAGGGGGACACTGAAGCTTTCTTT
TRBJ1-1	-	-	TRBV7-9	CASSIQGVPEAFF	TGTGCCAGCAGCATACAGGGTGTCCCTGAAGCTTTCTTT
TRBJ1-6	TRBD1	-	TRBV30	CAWSEAGGGRSPLHF	TGTGCCTGGAGCGAAGCAGGGGGGGGGAGATCACCCCTCCACTTT
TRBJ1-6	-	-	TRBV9	CASSVGSGLYNSPLHF	TGTGCCAGCAGCGTAGGGAGTGGACTCTATAATTCACCCCTCCACTTT
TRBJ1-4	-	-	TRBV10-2	CASSVGATTNEKLFF	TGCGCCAGCAGTGTGGGGGCGACAACTAATGAAAAACTGTTTTTT
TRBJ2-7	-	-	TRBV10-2	CASSSRDKPRGQYF	TGCGCCAGCAGTTCCCGGGACAAGCCACGAGGGCAGTACTTC
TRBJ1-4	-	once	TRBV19	CASSIGGTEKLFF	TGTGCCAGTAGTATCGGTGGGACAGAAAAACTGTTTTTT
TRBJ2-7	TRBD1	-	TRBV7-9	CASSTTGKAYEQYF	TGTGCCAGCAGCACGACAGGGAAAGCCTACGAGCAGTACTTC
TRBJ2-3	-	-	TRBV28	CASSLAASGTDTQYF	TGTGCCAGCAGTTTAGCCGCCAGCGGCACAGATACGCAGTATTTT
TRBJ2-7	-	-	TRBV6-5	CASSPQGGPTYEQYF	TGTGCCAGCAGTCCCCAGGGGGGACCCACCTACGAGCAGTACTTC
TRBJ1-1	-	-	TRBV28	CASGQDVGVRIAFF	TGTGCCAGCGGGCAGGACGTCGGAGTGCGGATTGCTTTCTTT
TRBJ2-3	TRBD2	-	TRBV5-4	CASSRSWGGADTQYF	TGTGCCAGCAGCCGCAGCTGGGGGGGGGCAGATACGCAGTATTTT
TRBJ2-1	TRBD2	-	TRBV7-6	CASSSRAGGQDEQFF	TGTGCCAGCAGCTCTAGGGCGGGAGGTCAGGATGAGCAGTTCTTC
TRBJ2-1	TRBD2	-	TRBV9	CASSFSGGDYNEQFF	TGTGCCAGCAGCTTTAGCGGGGGGGACTACAATGAGCAGTTCTTC
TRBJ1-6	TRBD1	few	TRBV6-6	CASSYVDRGGSPLHF	TGTGCCAGCAGTTACGTCGACAGGGGAGGTTCACCCCTCCACTTT
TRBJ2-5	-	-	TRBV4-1	CASSQDGPGQKQETQYF	TGCGCCAGCAGCCAAGATGGTCCAGGACAGAAACAAGAGACCCAGTACTTC
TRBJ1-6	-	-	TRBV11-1	CASSWGGMGSPLHF	TGTGCCAGCAGCTGGGGAGGAATGGGATCACCCCTCCACTTT
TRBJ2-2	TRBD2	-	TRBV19	CASSTPRGVYTGELFF	TGTGCCAGTAGTACACCCCGGGGGGTATACACCGGGGAGCTGTTTTTT
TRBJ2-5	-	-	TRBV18	CASSPGLIEETQYF	TGTGCCAGCTCACCCGGACTAATAGAGGAGACCCAGTACTTC
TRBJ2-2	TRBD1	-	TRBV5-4	CASSSGGESMAGELFF	TGTGCCAGCAGTTCAGGGGGAGAGTCAATGGCCGGGGAGCTGTTTTTT
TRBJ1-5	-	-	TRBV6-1	CASSLTSVEPQHF	TGTGCCAGCAGTCTGACCTCGGTTGAGCCCCAGCATTTT
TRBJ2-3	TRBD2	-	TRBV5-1	CASSSHSGGAIDTQYF	TGCGCCAGCAGCTCCCATAGCGGGGGGGCCATAGATACGCAGTATTTT
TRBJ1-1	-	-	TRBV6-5	CASINEDVEAFF	TGTGCCAGCATAAATGAGGATGTTGAAGCTTTCTTT
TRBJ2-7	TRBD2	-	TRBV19	CASRISGSAYEQYF	TGTGCCAGTAGGATTAGCGGGAGCGCCTACGAGCAGTACTTC
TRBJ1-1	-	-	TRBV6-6	CASRTGEWVTEAFF	TGTGCCAGCAGGACGGGGGAATGGGTAACTGAAGCTTTCTTT
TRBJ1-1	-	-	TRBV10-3	CAINEQVVDAAFF	TGTGCCATCAACGAACAGGTTGTGGATGCGGCTTTCTTT
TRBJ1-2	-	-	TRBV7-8	CASSPGPLDYGYTF	TGTGCCAGCAGCCCAGGACCCCTTGACTATGGCTACACCTTC
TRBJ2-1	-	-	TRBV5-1	CASSRLGSYNEQFF	TGCGCCAGCAGCCGCCTCGGATCCTACAATGAGCAGTTCTTC
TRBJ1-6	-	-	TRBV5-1	CASSSFTGMTRNHSPLHF	TGCGCCAGCAGCTCTTTCACTGGAATGACCCGAAACCATTCACCCCTCCACTTT
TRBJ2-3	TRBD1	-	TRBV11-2	CASSMGQGSQYF	TGTGCCAGCAGCATGGGACAGGGTTCGCAGTATTTT
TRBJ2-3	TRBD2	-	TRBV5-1	CASSLFGRGHTTDTQYF	TGCGCCAGCAGCTTGTTTGGGAGGGGCCATACCACAGATACGCAGTATTTT
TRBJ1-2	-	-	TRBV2	CASSEGGYGYTF	TGTGCCAGCAGTGAAGGAGGCTATGGCTACACCTTC
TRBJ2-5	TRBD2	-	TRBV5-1	CASSPLTSGGVTETQYF	TGCGCCAGCAGCCCGCTGACTAGCGGGGGGGTCACAGAGACCCAGTACTTC
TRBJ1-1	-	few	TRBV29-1	CSVETWNTEAFF	TGCAGCGTTGAAACGTGGAACACTGAAGCTTTCTTT
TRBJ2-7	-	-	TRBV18	CASSPFGWSDEQYF	TGTGCCAGCTCACCATTTGGTTGGTCCGACGAGCAGTACTTC
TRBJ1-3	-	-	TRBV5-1	CASSPARGANTIYF	TGCGCCAGCAGCCCGGCAAGGGGTGCAAACACCATATATTTT
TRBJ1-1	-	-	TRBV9	CASRRDLRNTEAFF	TGTGCCAGCAGGCGGGACCTTAGGAACACTGAAGCTTTCTTT
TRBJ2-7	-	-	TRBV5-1	CASSSAVGSYYEQYF	TGCGCCAGCAGCTCCGCCGTTGGCTCTTACTACGAGCAGTACTTC
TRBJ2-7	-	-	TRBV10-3	CAISDWDLLSYEQYF	TGTGCCATCAGTGACTGGGACTTGTTATCCTACGAGCAGTACTTC
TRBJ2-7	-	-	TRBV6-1	CASSVDRAGGPSYEQYF	TGTGCCAGCAGTGTCGATCGAGCGGGTGGCCCCTCCTACGAGCAGTACTTC
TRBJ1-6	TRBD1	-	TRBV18	CASSQQGENSPLHF	TGTGCCAGCTCCCAACAGGGGGAGAATTCACCCCTCCACTTT
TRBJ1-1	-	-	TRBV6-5	CASSYQKNTEAFF	TGTGCCAGCAGTTACCAGAAGAACACTGAAGCTTTCTTT
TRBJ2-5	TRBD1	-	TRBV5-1	CASSFSGGQETQYF	TGCGCCAGCAGCTTTTCAGGGGGTCAAGAGACCCAGTACTTC
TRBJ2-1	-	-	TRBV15	CATSRDRGSNEQFF	TGTGCCACCAGCAGAGACAGGGGTAGCAATGAGCAGTTCTTC
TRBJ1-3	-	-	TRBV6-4	CASSDSGLGNTIYF	TGTGCCAGCAGTGACTCGGGTTTGGGAAACACCATATATTTT
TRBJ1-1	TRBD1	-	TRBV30	CAWSVPGRGRNEAFF	TGTGCCTGGAGTGTACCAGGGAGGGGGCGTAACGAAGCTTTCTTT
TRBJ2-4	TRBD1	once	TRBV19	CASSSRGTGGNIQYF	TGTGCCAGTAGTTCACGGGGGACAGGGGGCAACATTCAGTACTTC
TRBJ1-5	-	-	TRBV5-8	CASSFKGKRGGDSNQPQHF	TGTGCCAGCAGCTTCAAGGGTAAAAGGGGGGGGGATAGCAATCAGCCCCAGCATTTT
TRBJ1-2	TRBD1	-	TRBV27	CASSLSPGTANYGYTF	TGTGCCAGCAGTTTATCACCGGGGACAGCGAACTATGGCTACACCTTC